These 13 T cell receptor beta chains came from one sample sequenced in a study of blood T cell repertoires in COVID-19. Assay: immunoSEQ multiplex PCR; the TCRdb copy retains only in-frame clones and omits some. The sample yields roughly 40,000 clones, approximately 90% seen once. Input material: peripheral blood. The receptors here all came from a human donor in a cohort sampled during active COVID-19.

This clone showed up just a few times. DNA for the CDR3: TGTGCCAGCAGGGCCGGGACAGGGGGTTCTGAAGCTTTCTTT. Protein product: CASRAGTGGSEAFF. The chain couples TRBV2 to TRBJ1-1; 11 positions match TRBD1. V shed 6 bases, J shed 6 bases, and the junction held 6 bases outside the gene matches. The germline CDR1 and CDR2 sequences are SNHLY and FYNNEI. The CDR3 is 14 amino acids.

The chain combines TRBV3-1 (or the pseudogene TRBV3-2) with TRBJ2-1; 7 bases map to TRBD2. The CDR3 extends over 16 amino acids. Per germline, CDR1 LGHDT and CDR2 YNNKEL (reference sequence). Trimming at V came to 1 base and at J to 6 bases, leaving 9 bases not matched to a gene. The CDR3 reads CASSQVGGRDPNEQFF. CDR3 coding DNA: TGTGCCAGCAGCCAAGTGGGAGGGCGGGATCCCAATGAGCAGTTCTTC.

The CDR3 region is CASSQGWSNQPQHF. The CDR3 region has the DNA TGTGCCAGCTCCCAGGGGTGGAGCAATCAGCCCCAGCATTTT. This chain joins TRBV3-1 (or the pseudogene TRBV3-2) and TRBJ1-5, with D tentatively TRBD1 (6 bases). The length of the CDR3 is 14 residues. Germline CDR1 LGHDT, CDR2 YNNKEL (reference sequence). Trimming took off 8 bases at V and 1 base at J, with 12 bases between the two ends.

Notes on this clone: The same CDR3 can be traced to other DNA sequences in this sample. This chain uses TRBV12-3 or TRBV12-4 with TRBJ2-2, with D possibly TRBD2 on 7 matching bases. Trimming removed 3 bases from V and 9 bases from J, with 11 bases in between. The CDR3 length is 13 residues. The CDR3 is CASSLGGARELFF. CDR3 coding DNA: TGTGCCAGCAGTTTGGGGGGGGCGCGGGAGCTGTTTTTT.

The chain recombines TRBV5-6 with TRBJ2-7; 7 bases line up with TRBD1. The CDR3 loop spans 15 amino acids. Germline V lookup: CDR1 SGHDT, CDR2 YYEEEE. Trimming removed 4 bases from V and 2 bases from J; junction bases left unmatched: 9. The CDR3 protein is CASSPRQGSTYEQYF. CDR3 nucleotide sequence: TGTGCCAGCAGCCCCAGACAGGGAAGCACCTACGAGCAGTACTTC.

This chain connects TRBV30 to TRBJ1-2; D ambiguous. The CDR3 length is 13 residues. Germline V CDR1 and CDR2: GTSNPN, SVGIG (reference sequence). Deletions cut 2 bases from V and 3 bases from J, with 10 bases between. CDR3 sequence (DNA): TGTGCCTGGAGTTTCCTTGGAGACTATGGCTACACCTTC. Residues: CAWSFLGDYGYTF.

The chain uses TRBV27 and TRBJ2-6; possible D gene TRBD2, 7 bases. CDR1 is MNHEY and CDR2 is SMNVEV in the germline V gene (reference sequence). Trimming took 6 bases from V and 0 from J, leaving 12 bases between them. This CDR3 has 16 residues. In DNA, the CDR3 is TGTGCCAGCAGCGGGGGGCCTAGCTCTGGGGCCAACGTCCTGACTTTC. This translates into CASSGGPSSGANVLTF.

This clone was found once. The chain carries TRBV11-2 and TRBJ1-2; the D gene is possibly TRBD1 (6 bases). V dropped 6 bases and J dropped 8 bases, with 25 bases sitting between them. Germline V gene sequence: CDR1 SGHAT, CDR2 FQNNGV. The CDR3 has 16 amino acids. CDR3 amino acids: CASRSPQGPLKGGYTF. In DNA, the CDR3 is TGTGCCAGCAGGTCCCCCCAGGGGCCGCTTAAAGGGGGCTACACCTTC.

The chain carries TRBV19 and TRBJ1-1; D remains ambiguous. This CDR3 has 14 amino acids. Deletions cut 7 bases from V and 0 bases from J, with 12 bases between. Germline lookup yields CDR1 LNHDA and CDR2 SQIVND (reference sequence). CDR3 sequence (DNA): TGTGCCAGTAACTTCGATGATTTGAACACTGAAGCTTTCTTT. It codes for CASNFDDLNTEAFF.

This chain joins TRBV9 and TRBJ2-5; D not resolved. CDR3 length: 14 residues. Germline CDR1 is SGDLS and CDR2 is YYNGEE. The germline V and J ends were trimmed by 6 bases and 3 bases, with 15 bases remaining between them. The CDR3 region is CASNYERGEETQYF. The CDR3 DNA is TGTGCCAGCAATTACGAACGCGGCGAAGAGACCCAGTACTTC.

The chain combines TRBV19 with TRBJ2-1, with D possibly TRBD1 on 6 matching bases. CDR3 length equals 14 residues. Germline CDR1 is LNHDA and CDR2 is SQIVND (reference sequence). The germline V and J ends were trimmed by 3 bases and 1 base, with 7 bases remaining between them. The CDR3 here is CASSMTGSYNEQFF. Here the CDR3 DNA reads TGTGCCAGTAGTATGACAGGTTCCTACAATGAGCAGTTCTTC.

The rearrangement uses TRBV2 and TRBJ2-3, with TRBD2 identical over 7 bases. CDR3 length: 13 residues. Trimming took 9 bases from V and 2 from J; bases not matched to a gene: 5. Germline-derived CDR1 and CDR2 are SNHLY and FYNNEI. This chain's CDR3 is CARGGSFTDTQYF. DNA for the CDR3: TGTGCCAGGGGGGGGTCTTTCACAGATACGCAGTATTTT.

The CDR3 DNA is TGTGCCAGCAGGGGCAGAGGGGAGGAGCAGCCCCAGCATTTT. Its translation is CASRGRGEEQPQHF. This chain links TRBV6-5 with TRBJ1-5, with a possible D match to TRBD1 (5 bases). This CDR3 has 14 residues. V was shortened by 6 bases and J by 7 bases, with 16 bases between the two germline ends. Per germline, CDR1 MNHEY and CDR2 SVGAGI.